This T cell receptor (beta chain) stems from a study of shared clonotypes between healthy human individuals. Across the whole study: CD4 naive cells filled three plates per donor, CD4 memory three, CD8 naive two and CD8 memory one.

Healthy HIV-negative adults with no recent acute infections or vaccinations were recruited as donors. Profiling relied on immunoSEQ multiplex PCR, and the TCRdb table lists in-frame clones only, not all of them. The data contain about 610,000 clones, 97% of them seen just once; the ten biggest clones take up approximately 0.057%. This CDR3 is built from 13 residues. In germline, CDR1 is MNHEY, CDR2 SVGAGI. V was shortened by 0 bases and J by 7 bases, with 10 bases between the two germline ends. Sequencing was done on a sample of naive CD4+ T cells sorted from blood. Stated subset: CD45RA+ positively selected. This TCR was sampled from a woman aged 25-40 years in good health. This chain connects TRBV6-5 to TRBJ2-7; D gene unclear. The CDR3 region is CASSYSIGWEQYF. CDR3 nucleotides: TGTGCCAGCAGTTACTCGATTGGTTGGGAGCAGTACTTC.